Listed below are T cell receptor beta chains from one sample, sequenced in a study of cytomegalovirus exposure and HLA in healthy donors. Some clones are missing from TCRdb's copy, which holds only in-frame ones; the method was immunoSEQ multiplex PCR. The sample yields 140,000 to 150,000 clones, roughly 85% seen once. The source material was PBMCs. The receptors were gathered from a male donor in good health and CMV-seronegative. Each CDR3 is given with its conserved first and last residue. The order of the fields is clone size, D gene, J gene, V gene, CDR3 protein, CDR3 DNA. D genes are given only for firm matches. Not all rows give a size; the values are once, few, many and, for expanded clones, a class.

abundance: NA; d_gene: TRBD1; j_gene: TRBJ1-5; v_gene: TRBV6-6; CDR3aa: CASSYSDRHSNQPQHF; CDR3nt: TGTGCCAGCAGTTACTCGGACAGGCATAGCAATCAGCCCCAGCATTTT
abundance: NA; d_gene: NA; j_gene: TRBJ1-2; v_gene: TRBV7-2; CDR3aa: CASSLGRGSANYGYTF; CDR3nt: TGTGCCAGCAGCTTGGGGAGGGGGTCGGCTAACTATGGCTACACCTTC
abundance: NA; d_gene: NA; j_gene: TRBJ1-2; v_gene: TRBV7-9; CDR3aa: CSSKSKEGGYTF; CDR3nt: TGTTCCAGCAAATCAAAGGAGGGTGGCTACACCTTC
abundance: NA; d_gene: TRBD1; j_gene: TRBJ1-1; v_gene: TRBV13; CDR3aa: CASSLRPATGAIIKAFF; CDR3nt: TGTGCCAGCAGCTTACGGCCCGCGACAGGGGCGATAATAAAAGCTTTCTTT
abundance: NA; d_gene: TRBD1; j_gene: TRBJ1-1; v_gene: TRBV6-4; CDR3aa: CASSGYRGGVNTEAFF; CDR3nt: TGTGCCAGCAGTGGATACAGGGGGGGGGTGAACACTGAAGCTTTCTTT
abundance: NA; d_gene: NA; j_gene: TRBJ2-2; v_gene: TRBV29-1; CDR3aa: CSVAQTGVHTGELFF; CDR3nt: TGCAGCGTTGCCCAAACGGGAGTGCACACCGGGGAGCTGTTTTTT
abundance: NA; d_gene: TRBD1; j_gene: TRBJ2-7; v_gene: TRBV10-3; CDR3aa: CAIRGTGPLAEQYF; CDR3nt: TGTGCCATCAGGGGGACAGGGCCCCTCGCCGAGCAGTACTTC
abundance: NA; d_gene: NA; j_gene: TRBJ2-5; v_gene: TRBV7-9; CDR3aa: CASSDLPGGQYF; CDR3nt: TGTGCCAGCAGCGACCTGCCTGGGGGGCAGTACTTC
abundance: NA; d_gene: NA; j_gene: TRBJ2-1; v_gene: TRBV14; CDR3aa: CASSQDIFRNEQFF; CDR3nt: TGTGCCAGCAGCCAAGATATTTTCCGGAATGAGCAGTTCTTC
abundance: NA; d_gene: NA; j_gene: TRBJ2-2; v_gene: TRBV30; CDR3aa: CAWKTGITGELFF; CDR3nt: TGTGCCTGGAAGACCGGGATCACCGGGGAGCTGTTTTTT
abundance: once; d_gene: NA; j_gene: TRBJ1-1; v_gene: TRBV29-1; CDR3aa: CSALLGTEAFF; CDR3nt: TGCAGCGCCCTGCTCGGGACTGAAGCTTTCTTT
abundance: few; d_gene: NA; j_gene: TRBJ2-7; v_gene: TRBV7-9; CDR3aa: CASSPGTYEQYF; CDR3nt: TGTGCCAGCAGCCCGGGGACCTACGAGCAGTACTTC
abundance: NA; d_gene: TRBD1; j_gene: TRBJ1-1; v_gene: TRBV4-2; CDR3aa: CASSQGQGQRDTEAFF; CDR3nt: TGTGCCAGCAGCCAGGGACAGGGGCAACGGGACACTGAAGCTTTCTTT
abundance: NA; d_gene: NA; j_gene: TRBJ2-3; v_gene: TRBV5-4; CDR3aa: CASSFRQTTDTQYF; CDR3nt: TGTGCCAGCAGCTTTCGACAGACCACAGATACGCAGTATTTT
abundance: NA; d_gene: NA; j_gene: TRBJ1-1; v_gene: TRBV5-1; CDR3aa: CASSLESRNTEAFF; CDR3nt: TGCGCCAGCAGCTTGGAATCTCGTAACACTGAAGCTTTCTTT
abundance: NA; d_gene: NA; j_gene: TRBJ1-4; v_gene: TRBV18; CDR3aa: CASSRENSREKLFF; CDR3nt: TGTGCCAGCTCCCGGGAGAACTCGAGAGAAAAACTGTTTTTT
abundance: NA; d_gene: NA; j_gene: TRBJ2-3; v_gene: TRBV28; CDR3aa: CASSPPSTDTQYF; CDR3nt: TGTGCCAGCAGTCCCCCTAGCACAGATACGCAGTATTTT
abundance: NA; d_gene: TRBD1; j_gene: TRBJ1-1; v_gene: TRBV6-4; CDR3aa: CASSDVHNRGPEAFF; CDR3nt: TGTGCCAGCAGTGACGTCCACAACAGGGGCCCTGAAGCTTTCTTT
abundance: NA; d_gene: TRBD2; j_gene: TRBJ2-1; v_gene: TRBV9; CDR3aa: CASSQTSGDYNEQFF; CDR3nt: TGTGCCAGCAGCCAGACTAGCGGGGACTACAATGAGCAGTTCTTC
abundance: NA; d_gene: NA; j_gene: TRBJ2-2; v_gene: TRBV18; CDR3aa: CASSPSTYANTGELFF; CDR3nt: TGTGCCAGCTCACCATCAACTTATGCAAACACCGGGGAGCTGTTTTTT
abundance: few; d_gene: TRBD2; j_gene: TRBJ2-7; v_gene: TRBV6-1; CDR3aa: CASSEAGGGSYEQYF; CDR3nt: TGTGCCAGCAGTGAAGCCGGCGGGGGGTCCTACGAGCAGTACTTC
abundance: NA; d_gene: TRBD2; j_gene: TRBJ2-3; v_gene: TRBV29-1; CDR3aa: CSVDRLAGAPRDTQYF; CDR3nt: TGCAGCGTTGATCGGCTAGCGGGGGCCCCAAGAGATACGCAGTATTTT
abundance: few; d_gene: NA; j_gene: TRBJ2-2; v_gene: TRBV5-1; CDR3aa: CASSPANTGELFF; CDR3nt: TGCGCCAGCAGCCCGGCGAACACCGGGGAGCTGTTTTTT
abundance: NA; d_gene: NA; j_gene: TRBJ2-5; v_gene: TRBV28; CDR3aa: CASSLRGGAVQETQYF; CDR3nt: TGTGCCAGCAGTCTCAGGGGTGGGGCTGTCCAAGAGACCCAGTACTTC
abundance: NA; d_gene: NA; j_gene: TRBJ2-7; v_gene: TRBV5-1; CDR3aa: CASSLKDTSYEQYF; CDR3nt: TGCGCCAGCAGCTTAAAGGACACCAGCTACGAGCAGTACTTC
abundance: NA; d_gene: TRBD1; j_gene: TRBJ2-3; v_gene: TRBV5-1; CDR3aa: CASSPSVGTGVVDTQYF; CDR3nt: TGCGCCAGCAGCCCCTCTGTCGGGACAGGGGTGGTAGATACGCAGTATTTT
abundance: few; d_gene: NA; j_gene: TRBJ2-1; v_gene: TRBV9; CDR3aa: CASSVGRAGEQFF; CDR3nt: TGTGCCAGCAGCGTTGGAAGGGCGGGTGAGCAGTTCTTC
abundance: NA; d_gene: NA; j_gene: TRBJ2-2; v_gene: TRBV27; CDR3aa: CASSLSGGGELFF; CDR3nt: TGTGCCAGCAGTTTATCGGGGGGAGGGGAGCTGTTTTTT
abundance: NA; d_gene: NA; j_gene: TRBJ1-2; v_gene: TRBV9; CDR3aa: CASSVAPQGFIGYTF; CDR3nt: TGTGCCAGCAGCGTAGCGCCACAGGGTTTTATTGGCTACACCTTC
abundance: once; d_gene: NA; j_gene: TRBJ1-2; v_gene: TRBV7-6; CDR3aa: CASSLGAGTNYGYTF; CDR3nt: TGTGCCAGCAGCTTAGGGGCAGGCACTAACTATGGCTACACCTTC
abundance: NA; d_gene: TRBD1; j_gene: TRBJ2-5; v_gene: TRBV30; CDR3aa: CAWSAGQGQETQYF; CDR3nt: TGTGCCTGGAGTGCTGGACAGGGACAAGAGACCCAGTACTTC
abundance: NA; d_gene: NA; j_gene: TRBJ1-4; v_gene: TRBV9; CDR3aa: CASSVGEGPVNEKLFF; CDR3nt: TGTGCCAGCAGCGTCGGGGAGGGACCAGTTAATGAAAAACTGTTTTTT
abundance: NA; d_gene: TRBD1; j_gene: TRBJ2-3; v_gene: TRBV7-2; CDR3aa: CASSLAPGQLTRDTQYF; CDR3nt: TGTGCCAGCAGCTTAGCCCCGGGACAGCTGACCCGCGATACGCAGTATTTT
abundance: NA; d_gene: TRBD2; j_gene: TRBJ2-1; v_gene: TRBV4-1; CDR3aa: CASSPSNRLLAGGHNEQFF; CDR3nt: TGCGCCAGCAGCCCTAGCAACCGATTACTAGCGGGGGGGCACAATGAGCAGTTCTTC
abundance: NA; d_gene: TRBD2; j_gene: TRBJ2-7; v_gene: TRBV7-2; CDR3aa: CASSLVLDSGGYEQYF; CDR3nt: TGTGCCAGCAGCTTAGTACTCGATAGCGGGGGGTACGAGCAGTACTTC
abundance: NA; d_gene: NA; j_gene: TRBJ1-2; v_gene: TRBV5-1; CDR3aa: CASSLDRLYGYTF; CDR3nt: TGCGCCAGCAGCCTTGACAGGCTCTATGGCTACACCTTC
abundance: once; d_gene: TRBD2; j_gene: TRBJ2-7; v_gene: TRBV27; CDR3aa: CASSARRSGGPREQYF; CDR3nt: TGTGCCAGCAGTGCTCGCCGATCGGGAGGGCCTCGAGAGCAGTACTTC
abundance: NA; d_gene: NA; j_gene: TRBJ1-5; v_gene: TRBV6-5; CDR3aa: CASSYDQGRPQHF; CDR3nt: TGTGCCAGCAGTTACGACCAAGGGAGGCCCCAGCATTTT
abundance: NA; d_gene: TRBD2; j_gene: TRBJ2-7; v_gene: TRBV6-5; CDR3aa: CASSPGGGAGYEQYF; CDR3nt: TGTGCCAGCAGCCCCGGGGGGGGTGCGGGATACGAGCAGTACTTC
abundance: NA; d_gene: TRBD1; j_gene: TRBJ1-1; v_gene: TRBV27; CDR3aa: CASILQGQGVTEAFF; CDR3nt: TGTGCCAGCATCCTACAGGGACAGGGGGTCACTGAAGCTTTCTTT
abundance: NA; d_gene: NA; j_gene: TRBJ2-7; v_gene: TRBV27; CDR3aa: CASSLKEKTAYEQYF; CDR3nt: TGTGCCAGTAGTTTAAAGGAGAAGACGGCATACGAGCAGTACTTC
abundance: once; d_gene: TRBD1; j_gene: TRBJ2-1; v_gene: TRBV7-9; CDR3aa: CASSSGQEGYNEQFF; CDR3nt: TGTGCCAGCAGCTCGGGACAGGAGGGGTACAATGAGCAGTTCTTC
abundance: NA; d_gene: TRBD1; j_gene: TRBJ1-4; v_gene: TRBV10-3; CDR3aa: CAISDNQGQVEKLFF; CDR3nt: TGTGCCATCAGTGACAATCAGGGACAGGTTGAAAAACTGTTTTTT
abundance: few; d_gene: NA; j_gene: TRBJ1-1; v_gene: TRBV4-1; CDR3aa: CASSPRTGAEAFF; CDR3nt: TGCGCCAGCAGCCCCAGGACGGGAGCTGAAGCTTTCTTT
abundance: NA; d_gene: NA; j_gene: TRBJ1-5; v_gene: TRBV6-1; CDR3aa: CASVRPGGNQPQHF; CDR3nt: TGTGCCAGCGTCCGACCAGGGGGCAATCAGCCCCAGCATTTT
abundance: NA; d_gene: TRBD2; j_gene: TRBJ2-7; v_gene: TRBV18; CDR3aa: CASSPPGRGPSSYEQYF; CDR3nt: TGTGCCAGCTCACCGCCAGGGAGGGGACCTAGCTCCTACGAGCAGTACTTC
abundance: NA; d_gene: NA; j_gene: TRBJ1-1; v_gene: TRBV5-7; CDR3aa: CARDLRDGGTEAFF; CDR3nt: TGTGCCAGGGACTTACGAGATGGAGGCACTGAAGCTTTCTTT
abundance: NA; d_gene: TRBD2; j_gene: TRBJ2-6; v_gene: TRBV6-5; CDR3aa: CASRGGNNRANVLTF; CDR3nt: TGTGCCAGCAGGGGGGGGAACAATCGGGCCAACGTCCTGACTTTC
abundance: NA; d_gene: NA; j_gene: TRBJ1-1; v_gene: TRBV30; CDR3aa: CAWSAGLNTEAFF; CDR3nt: TGTGCCTGGAGTGCAGGGCTGAACACTGAAGCTTTCTTT
abundance: few; d_gene: TRBD2; j_gene: TRBJ2-5; v_gene: TRBV6-4; CDR3aa: CASSELAGGQETQYF; CDR3nt: TGTGCCAGCAGTGAACTAGCGGGGGGGCAAGAGACCCAGTACTTC
abundance: NA; d_gene: NA; j_gene: TRBJ2-3; v_gene: TRBV28; CDR3aa: CASSLTGKGTDTQYF; CDR3nt: TGTGCCAGCAGTTTAACGGGAAAAGGCACAGATACGCAGTATTTT
abundance: NA; d_gene: NA; j_gene: TRBJ1-1; v_gene: TRBV6-5; CDR3aa: CASSYSGGRAFF; CDR3nt: TGTGCCAGCAGTTACTCCGGTGGGCGAGCTTTCTTT
abundance: NA; d_gene: NA; j_gene: TRBJ1-1; v_gene: TRBV5-1; CDR3aa: CASSFQANMNTEAFF; CDR3nt: TGCGCCAGCAGCTTTCAGGCCAATATGAACACTGAAGCTTTCTTT